Given below is one T cell receptor beta chain in context. This record comes from a study of blood T cell repertoires in COVID-19. Turning to the study itself: Samples of COVID-19 (acute and convalescent) were obtained from the United States, Italy and Spain. The cDNA or gDNA used as material had been derived from T cells, B-cell-depleted T cells, or PBMCs.

Germline-derived CDR1 and CDR2 are SEHNR and FQNEAQ (reference sequence). Germline trimming cut 3 bases from V and 7 bases from J; bases unmatched to any gene: 4. The CDR3 sequence is 15 residues long. Some clones are missing from TCRdb's copy, which holds only in-frame ones; the method was immunoSEQ multiplex PCR. The sample holds 110,000 to 150,000 clones, 85% to 90% seen once. Individuals aged about 18 to 100 years were recruited from about two dozen US areas. Each participant's cohort was designated according to participant-reported clinical history. Sequencing input: PBMCs or T cells enriched from blood (not recorded which). This receptor was identified in a man in his fifties or sixties who had recovered from COVID-19. The V call is TRBV7-9, the J call TRBJ2-1; 12 bases are a match to TRBD2. The CDR3 protein is CASSFITSGRNEQFF. CDR3 bases: TGTGCCAGCAGCTTTATTACTAGCGGGAGGAATGAGCAGTTCTTC.